The text below deals with one T cell receptor beta chain. Germline CDR1 and CDR2: MGHDK and SYGVNS. The CDR3 totals 15 residues. The ends were cut back, 6 bases at V and 4 bases at J, with 16 bases in the middle. This entry is derived from a study of response to subunit inactivated influenza vaccine. TCRdb reanalysed the RT-PCR reads using MiXCR and keeps one entry per CDR3 protein. The sample lists roughly 760,000 distinct CDR3 sequences, 21% occurring once. This receptor was identified in a man in his forties or fifties who received an inactivated influenza vaccine. Sequencing used PBMCs from blood, obtained about 5 days after vaccination. V is TRBV25-1 and J is TRBJ2-1; no clear D gene. CDR3 residues: CASSRPPDPYNEQFF. The DNA for the CDR3 is TGTGCCAGCAGCCGACCGCCCGACCCTTACAATGAGCAGTTCTTC.